This entry lists 30 T cell receptor beta chains sequenced from one sample in a study of beta chain features in type 1 diabetes (dated by TCRdb to 2016 to 2019). The library was made by the immunoSEQ multiplex PCR assay. The High Capacity cDNA Reverse Transcription Kit was used to reverse transcribe all of the isolated RNA, meaning that expressed TCRB transcripts were what got sequenced. TCRdb provides this immuneACCESS table in a form limited to in-frame rearrangements. Some clones are lacking; in checked studies, under half of them reflect an unresolved V gene, and why the rest are absent is not known. The sample table contains around 250,000 clones; only one count was recorded for 55% to 70% of them. The ten largest make up roughly 0.048% of the sample. Sequencing used naive CD4+ T cells from blood. What the cell subset or site label conveys for this sample: true naive CD4+ T cells. These receptors came from a man aged 25 to 40 in good health.

This chain links TRBV7-9 with TRBJ2-3; D gene ambiguous. V dropped 7 bases and J dropped 7 bases, with 15 bases sitting between them. CDR3 size: 13 residues. Germline V gene lookup returns CDR1 SEHNR and CDR2 FQNEAQ (reference sequence). CDR3 nucleotides: TGTGCCAGCAATCTTGAGGATCACTATACGCAGTATTTT. Amino acid sequence: CASNLEDHYTQYF.

The chain has TRBV30 and TRBJ1-1; D is unresolved. This CDR3 is 12 amino acids long. Germline CDR1 GTSNPN, CDR2 SVGIG (reference sequence). Trimming stripped 5 bases from V and 7 bases from J, with 14 bases between. This chain's CDR3 is CAWGTGNHEAFF. The CDR3 nucleotides read TGTGCCTGGGGAACCGGAAACCATGAAGCTTTCTTT.

This chain's CDR3 is CASSSRGGSYNEQFF. CDR3 bases: TGTGCCAGCAGCTCCCGAGGGGGATCCTACAATGAGCAGTTCTTC. The V and J genes are TRBV13 and TRBJ2-1; the D gene is possibly TRBD1 (6 bases). The CDR3 loop spans 15 amino acids. The V end lost 4 bases, the J end lost 1 base, and 11 bases lay between the germline ends. From germline, CDR1 is PRHDT and CDR2 FYEKMQ (reference sequence).

There are a few counts of this clone. V is TRBV29-1 and J is TRBJ2-1, with 7 bases that match TRBD1. Germline V gene lookup returns CDR1 SQVTM and CDR2 ANQGSEA. Unmatched junction bases numbered 15, after V lost 6 bases and J lost 10 bases. The CDR3 has 14 amino acids. CDR3 amino acids: CSVLMPRQGVEQFF. The CDR3 bases are TGCAGCGTCCTAATGCCGAGACAGGGAGTCGAGCAGTTCTTC.

This rearrangement joins TRBV29-1 to TRBJ2-3; 14 bases map to TRBD2. The V gene end was trimmed by 6 bases and the J gene end by 11 bases; junction bases not matched to a gene: 16. This CDR3 is 16 amino acids long. Per the germline V gene, CDR1 is SQVTM and CDR2 is ANQGSEA. CDR3 DNA: TGCAGCGTAGAGCCGGGACTAGCGGGGGTCCCCGAAAGGCAGTATTTT. It yields the protein CSVEPGLAGVPERQYF.

This clone was detected only a few times. The chain has TRBV25-1 and TRBJ2-6; a weak D match, TRBD1 (5 bases). This CDR3 comprises 15 residues. V shed 2 bases and J shed 3 bases, with 8 bases lying between them. Germline V gene sequence: CDR1 MGHDK, CDR2 SYGVNS. The CDR3 region has the DNA TGTGCCAGCAGTGAAAGGGGCCGTGGGGCCAACGTCCTGACTTTC. Translation gives CASSERGRGANVLTF.

This clone was seen a handful of times. The CDR3 reads CAWSVRTETQYF. In nucleotides, the CDR3 is TGTGCCTGGAGTGTACGGACGGAGACCCAGTACTTC. This chain connects TRBV30 to TRBJ2-5; D gene uncertain. This CDR3 is 12 amino acids long. V was shortened by 0 bases and J by 5 bases, with 7 bases between the two germline ends. Germline CDR1 GTSNPN, CDR2 SVGIG (reference sequence). The variable domain in full, with the rest retrieved from reference TRBV30 and TRBJ2-5, is SQTIHQWPATLVQPVGSPLSLECTVEGTSNPNLYWYRQAAGRGLQLLFYSVGIGQISSEVPQNLSASRPQDRQFILSSKKLLLSDSGFYLCAWSVRTETQYFGPGTRLLVL.

The chain carries TRBV29-1 and TRBJ2-1, with a possible D match to TRBD2 (6 bases). V was trimmed by 8 bases and J by 7 bases, leaving 18 bases between them. CDR3 length equals 13 residues. Germline CDR1 SQVTM, CDR2 ANQGSEA. CDR3 bases: TGCAGCATCTTAGCGGCCCTCGGTAATGAGCAGTTCTTC. Translated: CSILAALGNEQFF.

V gene TRBV30 combines with J gene TRBJ1-1; D not resolved. The CDR3 length is 15 residues. Germline lookup yields CDR1 GTSNPN and CDR2 SVGIG (reference sequence). Trimming left V 0 bases short and J 6 bases short, with 17 bases between. CDR3 bases: TGTGCCTGGAGTGTAGGGCCGGGAATCCTATCTGAAGCTTTCTTT. As protein: CAWSVGPGILSEAFF.

The V call is TRBV29-1, the J call TRBJ1-1; a possible D gene is TRBD1 (6 bases). The length of the CDR3 is 13 residues. Germline V gene data show CDR1 as SQVTM and CDR2 as ANQGSEA. Deletions cut 4 bases from V and 7 bases from J, with 16 bases between. For the CDR3, the DNA is TGCAGCGTTGCCGGATCGGGGGCCGGTGAAGCTTTCTTT. It codes for CSVAGSGAGEAFF.

This sequence joins TRBV29-1 and TRBJ2-5; D is uncertain. Germline CDR1 reads SQVTM; CDR2 reads ANQGSEA. The CDR3 length is 12 residues. The V end was cut by 1 base, the J end by 0 bases, with 3 bases between. CDR3 region: CSVEGHQETQYF. CDR3 nucleotide sequence: TGCAGCGTTGAAGGGCACCAAGAGACCCAGTACTTC.

This clone was counted once. This chain uses TRBV19 with TRBJ2-3; maybe TRBD2 (6 bases). The CDR3 has 13 amino acids. The ends were cut back, 7 bases at V and 2 bases at J, with 10 bases in the middle. Germline assignment: CDR1 LNHDA and CDR2 SQIVND (reference sequence). The DNA for the CDR3 is TGTGCCAGTAATAAGCGGGCCACAGATACGCAGTATTTT. Translating gives CASNKRATDTQYF.

The gene calls are TRBV18 and TRBJ1-1; D is possibly TRBD1 (6 bases). The CDR3 contains 12 residues. Trimming took 2 bases from V and 9 from J, leaving 10 bases between them. Germline assignment: CDR1 KGHSH and CDR2 LQKENI. The CDR3: CASSPRGEKAFF. CDR3 in DNA: TGTGCCAGCTCACCAAGGGGGGAGAAAGCTTTCTTT. Complete variable domain (other parts from reference TRBV18 and TRBJ1-1): NAGVMQNPRHLVRRRGQEARLRCSPMKGHSHVYWYRQLPEEGLKFMVYLQKENIIDESGMPKERFSAEFPKEGPSILRIQQVVRGDSAAYFCASSPRGEKAFFGQGTRLTVV.

This clone appeared a few times. V is TRBV4-2 and J is TRBJ2-1, with a possible D match to TRBD2 (5 bases). This CDR3 contains 13 residues. V lost 1 base and J lost 10, with 11 bases in between. Germline-derived CDR1 and CDR2 are LGHNA and YNFKEQ. CDR3 coding DNA: TGTGCCAGCAGCCAAGTTGTGTCTAGCGAGCAGTTCTTC. Residues: CASSQVVSSEQFF.

The chain uses TRBV30 and TRBJ2-7; D not certain. CDR1 is GTSNPN and CDR2 is SVGIG in the germline V gene (reference sequence). CDR3 length: 11 residues. Between the trimmed V and J ends, which lost 6 bases and 2 bases, there was a span of 8 bases. CDR3 sequence (DNA): TGTGCCTGTGCTGATACCTACGAGCAGTACTTC. Its translation: CACADTYEQYF. Full variable domain (rest looked up from reference TRBV30 and TRBJ2-7): SQTIHQWPATLVQPVGSPLSLECTVEGTSNPNLYWYRQAAGRGLQLLFYSVGIGQISSEVPQNLSASRPQDRQFILSSKKLLLSDSGFYLCACADTYEQYFGPGTRLTVT.

This chain links TRBV4-3 with TRBJ2-5, with 7 bases that match TRBD2. Looked up from germline, CDR1 is LGHNA and CDR2 is YSLEER. V gave up 0 bases and J gave up 5 bases; unmatched junction bases: 12. This CDR3 has 17 amino acids. CDR3 coding DNA: TGCGCCAGCAGCCAAGATCCCGTCGGACTAGGGTTTGAGACCCAGTACTTC. It yields the protein CASSQDPVGLGFETQYF.

The chain joins TRBV7-2 to TRBJ2-1; 11 nucleotides line up with TRBD2. The V gene's germline CDR1 is SGHTA and CDR2 FQGNSA. Trimming took 4 bases from V and 9 from J; bases not matched to a gene: 8. The CDR3 runs to 15 residues. The CDR3 DNA sequence: TGTGCCAGCAGCTCATCACTAGCGGGAGAAAGTGAGCAGTTCTTC. It yields the protein CASSSSLAGESEQFF.

V gene TRBV7-2 combines with J gene TRBJ2-3, with D possibly TRBD2 on 5 matching bases. The CDR3 is made up of 15 amino acids. The germline V gene has CDR1 SGHTA and CDR2 FQGNSA. Trimming shortened V by 1 base and J by 0 bases, and 8 bases separated the two germline ends. CDR3 sequence (DNA): TGTGCCAGCAGCTTAGACGGGGATAGCACAGATACGCAGTATTTT. Its protein is CASSLDGDSTDTQYF.

The CDR3 is CSVGSDEQYF. The CDR3 bases are TGCAGCGTTGGGAGCGACGAGCAGTACTTC. The gene calls are TRBV29-1 and TRBJ2-5; D unresolved. The closer fit of TRBJ2-7 to the DNA end suggests the J call may be wrong. The CDR3 runs 10 residues. Germline assignment: CDR1 SQVTM and CDR2 ANQGSEA.

The V gene is TRBV5-1, the J gene TRBJ2-7; a weak D match, TRBD2 (5 bases). Germline-derived CDR1 and CDR2 are SGHRS and YFSETQ. Between the trimmed V and J ends, which lost 0 bases and 6 bases, there was a span of 10 bases. The CDR3 totals 13 residues. This chain's CDR3 is CASSLDSAGEQYF. The CDR3 DNA follows: TGCGCCAGCAGCTTGGACTCCGCGGGCGAGCAGTACTTC.

The gene calls are TRBV6-4 and TRBJ2-3, with 7 bases matching TRBD2. The J segment lost 7 bases and the V segment lost 3 bases, leaving 7 bases of the junction unmatched. This CDR3 has 14 amino acids. CDR1 is MRHNA, CDR2 SNTAGT, per germline. For the CDR3, the DNA is TGTGCCAGCAGTGAGGGTATAGCGGGCCATACGCAGTATTTT. It codes for CASSEGIAGHTQYF.

The chain combines TRBV7-9 with TRBJ2-7; D uncertain. CDR1 and CDR2 from the germline V gene are SEHNR and FQNEAQ (reference sequence). V was trimmed by 5 bases and J by 1 base, leaving 12 bases between them. There are 14 residues in the CDR3. This CDR3 reads CASSHPIGSYEQYF. CDR3 coding DNA: TGTGCCAGCAGCCACCCCATCGGGTCCTACGAGCAGTACTTC.

This clone was recorded once. The chain has TRBV27 and TRBJ2-7; D ambiguous. The CDR3 contains 13 residues. Per the germline V gene, CDR1 is MNHEY and CDR2 is SMNVEV (reference sequence). Trimming took 5 bases from V and 2 from J, leaving 10 bases between them. CDR3 protein: CASSVFPAYEQYF. CDR3 DNA sequence: TGTGCCAGCAGTGTATTCCCCGCCTACGAGCAGTACTTC.

The chain recombines TRBV29-1 with TRBJ2-3; 9 bases align to TRBD1. CDR1 and CDR2 from the germline V gene are SQVTM and ANQGSEA. The CDR3 runs to 13 residues. Trimming at V came to 5 bases and at J to 3 bases, leaving 3 bases not matched to a gene. Here the CDR3 reads CSVRGTGTDTQYF. Written as DNA, the CDR3 is TGCAGCGTTCGGGGGACAGGGACAGATACGCAGTATTTT.

The V call is TRBV30, the J call TRBJ2-6; D is ambiguous. The germline V gene encodes CDR1 GTSNPN and CDR2 SVGIG (reference sequence). The CDR3 loop spans 12 amino acids. The ends were cut back, 1 base at V and 4 bases at J, with 2 bases in the middle. Written as DNA, the CDR3 is TGTGCCTGGAGTGAGGGGGCCAACGTCCTGACTTTC. It is translated as CAWSEGANVLTF.

The chain employs TRBV30 and TRBJ1-1; TRBD1 matches 7 bases. The CDR3 covers 15 residues. Losses at the gene ends were 3 bases for V and 2 bases for J; bases not matched to a gene: 9. The germline V gene has CDR1 GTSNPN and CDR2 SVGIG (reference sequence). The CDR3 sequence: CAWSPTTGLNTEAFF. The DNA for the CDR3 is TGTGCCTGGAGCCCGACGACAGGGCTCAACACTGAAGCTTTCTTT.

About this clone: One junction end disagrees with the germline gene, perhaps due to a read error. This chain uses TRBV6-7 with TRBJ2-6, with D unclear. TRBV6-7 belongs to the ORF category, with a function that is uncertain. This CDR3 is 18 amino acids long. This chain's CDR3 is CASSYSAISLSGANVLTF. The CDR3 DNA sequence: TGTGCCAGCAGCTACTCAGCAATCTCACTCTCTGGGGCCAACGTCCTGACTTTC.

The chain uses TRBV9 and TRBJ1-2, with D unresolved. Germline loops: CDR1 SGDLS, CDR2 YYNGEE. The CDR3 sequence is 14 residues long. V shed 0 bases and J shed 2 bases, with 8 bases lying between them. Here the CDR3 reads CASSVAYGNYGYTF. CDR3 DNA sequence: TGTGCCAGCAGCGTAGCTTACGGGAACTATGGCTACACCTTC.

The rearrangement joins TRBV4-1 to TRBJ2-1; 11 bases are shared with TRBD2. Trimming removed 1 base from V and 9 bases from J; junction bases left unmatched: 14. Per the germline V gene, CDR1 is MGHRA and CDR2 is YSYEKL. This CDR3 is 18 amino acids long. The CDR3 sequence: CASSQATSGSGRQGEQFF. The CDR3 DNA reads TGCGCCAGCAGCCAAGCAACTAGCGGGAGCGGAAGGCAAGGTGAGCAGTTCTTC.

The gene calls are TRBV7-9 and TRBJ2-7, with a tentative D call TRBD1 (6 bases). The V gene lost 5 bases and the J gene lost 2 bases, with 13 bases spanning the gap. Germline CDR1 reads SEHNR; CDR2 reads FQNEAQ (reference sequence). There are 14 residues in the CDR3. CDR3 nucleotide sequence: TGTGCCAGCAGCCCGTGGACAGAAACCTACGAGCAGTACTTC. This sequence encodes CASSPWTETYEQYF.